This T cell receptor beta chain originates from a study of cytomegalovirus exposure and HLA in healthy donors. Study-level findings and limits: Among TCR sequences, most were rare, though some public TCRs appeared in many donors. Analyzed later, most CMV-associated TCR beta chains appeared HLA-restricted. Most TCR beta V segments were productive about 90% or about 30% of the time in an earlier analysis.

In the case of this clone: Antigen: not known.

Donors consisted of healthy bone marrow donors. Looked up from germline, CDR1 is SGHTS and CDR2 is YDEGEE. Trimming at V came to 3 bases and at J to 5 bases, leaving 8 bases not matched to a gene. CDR3 length: 14 amino acids. Vbeta (60) and Jbeta (13) primers were used in the PCR. This table comes from immunoSEQ multiplex PCR, and its TCRdb copy is limited to in-frame clones, with some not included. The repertoire holds roughly 190,000 clones, 75% to 85% seen once, with around 1.4% in the top ten. The TCR originated in a girl between 10 and 17 years old in good health and CMV-seropositive. The rearrangement uses TRBV5-8 and TRBJ2-7, with 7 positions matching TRBD1. The sequencing sample was made of PBMCs. CDR3 sequence: CASSYRQGVNEQYF. CDR3 DNA sequence: TGTGCCAGCAGCTACCGCCAGGGGGTAAACGAGCAGTACTTC.